A single sample is the source of the 9 T cell receptor beta chains below, sequenced in a study of cytomegalovirus exposure and HLA in healthy donors. PCR primers comprised 60 Vbeta and 13 Jbeta primers. TCRdb's table, derived via immunoSEQ multiplex PCR, lists solely in-frame clones and lacks some. This repertoire comprises 130,000 or so clones; its ten largest clones make up 1.5% to 1.8%. The sequencing input was PBMCs. The receptor source for this set is a woman in her thirties or forties in good health and CMV-seronegative.

The V and J genes are TRBV18 and TRBJ2-1; 7 bases line up with TRBD2. The length of the CDR3 is 16 residues. Germline loops: CDR1 KGHSH, CDR2 LQKENI. Trimming at V came to 4 bases and at J to 8 bases, leaving 14 bases not matched to a gene. The CDR3 sequence: CASSLTWGRVSDEQFF. DNA of the CDR3: TGTGCCAGCTCACTAACCTGGGGGAGGGTATCCGATGAGCAGTTCTTC. The full variable domain, its missing parts supplied by reference TRBV18 and TRBJ2-1, is NAGVMQNPRHLVRRRGQEARLRCSPMKGHSHVYWYRQLPEEGLKFMVYLQKENIIDESGMPKERFSAEFPKEGPSILRIQQVVRGDSAAYFCASSLTWGRVSDEQFFGPGTRLTVL.

The chain links TRBV5-6 to TRBJ2-6, with 7 bases matching TRBD1. The V and J ends lost 2 bases and 3 bases, in that order; junction bases with no gene match: 2. Germline values: CDR1 SGHDT, CDR2 YYEEEE. The CDR3 loop spans 15 amino acids. In DNA form, the CDR3 reads TGTGCCAGCAGCTTTACAGGGGATGGGGCCAACGTCCTGACTTTC. This codes for CASSFTGDGANVLTF. Full variable domain (missing parts from reference TRBV5-6 and TRBJ2-6): DAGVTQSPTHLIKTRGQQVTLRCSPKSGHDTVSWYQQALGQGPQFIFQYYEEEERQRGNFPDRFSGHQFPNYSSELNVNALLLGDSALYLCASSFTGDGANVLTFGAGSRLTVL.

The V gene is TRBV6-5, the J gene TRBJ1-5, with TRBD1 matching over 7 bases. CDR1 and CDR2 (germline): MNHEY, SVGAGI. V lost 6 bases, J lost 4 bases, and 3 bases stayed unmatched. The CDR3 consists of 13 residues. The CDR3 DNA sequence: TGTGCCAGCAGGCTGACAGGGAATCAGCCCCAGCATTTT. Translation: CASRLTGNQPQHF.

The chain uses TRBV15 and TRBJ1-1; the D is unclear. This CDR3 is built from 15 residues. In germline, CDR1 is LNHNV, CDR2 YYDKDF (reference sequence). V was shortened by 4 bases and J by 1 base, with 13 bases between the two germline ends. The CDR3 sequence is CATSIRRERNTEAFF. As DNA, the CDR3 is TGTGCCACCAGCATAAGGAGGGAACGGAACACTGAAGCTTTCTTT.

The V and J genes are TRBV11-2 and TRBJ1-1; possibly TRBD1 for D (6 bases). The CDR3 runs to 14 residues. Per the germline V gene, CDR1 is SGHAT and CDR2 is FQNNGV. V lost 6 bases and J lost 3, with 14 bases in between. CDR3 DNA: TGTGCCAGCAGTCCACAGGGTCCTTACACTGAAGCTTTCTTT. Its protein is CASSPQGPYTEAFF.

This chain connects TRBV2 to TRBJ2-7; a possible D gene is TRBD1 (6 bases). The CDR3 runs 13 residues. The V and J ends lost 4 bases and 3 bases respectively, with 10 bases between them. CDR1 is SNHLY, CDR2 FYNNEI, per germline. For the CDR3, the DNA is TGTGCCAGCAGTGCTCAGGGGCTCTACGAGCAGTACGTC. It specifies CASSAQGLYEQYV.

The gene calls are TRBV27 and TRBJ1-2, with TRBD1 identical over 7 bases. The CDR3 runs 13 residues. Germline values: CDR1 MNHEY, CDR2 SMNVEV (reference sequence). V lost 5 bases, J lost 2 bases, and 2 bases stayed unmatched. For the CDR3, the DNA is TGTGCCAGCAGTGTCAGGGGGAACTATGGCTACACCTTC. Translated, it gives CASSVRGNYGYTF.

The chain has TRBV28 and TRBJ2-1; D may be TRBD2 (7 bases). Germline V gene data show CDR1 as MDHEN and CDR2 as SYDVKM. CDR3 length: 15 residues. V was shortened by 3 bases and J by 8 bases, with 17 bases between the two germline ends. CDR3 DNA: TGTGCCAGCAGTTTTTTGGCGGGGGCTCGGGATGAGCAGTTCTTC. Its protein is CASSFLAGARDEQFF.

The V and J genes are TRBV6-6 and TRBJ2-3, with D perhaps matching TRBD1 (6 bases). V was pared by 5 bases and J by 6 bases, with 18 bases between. Germline loops: CDR1 MNHNY, CDR2 SVGAGI (reference sequence). The CDR3 totals 15 residues. The CDR3 is CASSKNRVSPDTQYF. The CDR3 DNA reads as TGTGCCAGCAGTAAAAACAGGGTATCCCCCGATACGCAGTATTTT.